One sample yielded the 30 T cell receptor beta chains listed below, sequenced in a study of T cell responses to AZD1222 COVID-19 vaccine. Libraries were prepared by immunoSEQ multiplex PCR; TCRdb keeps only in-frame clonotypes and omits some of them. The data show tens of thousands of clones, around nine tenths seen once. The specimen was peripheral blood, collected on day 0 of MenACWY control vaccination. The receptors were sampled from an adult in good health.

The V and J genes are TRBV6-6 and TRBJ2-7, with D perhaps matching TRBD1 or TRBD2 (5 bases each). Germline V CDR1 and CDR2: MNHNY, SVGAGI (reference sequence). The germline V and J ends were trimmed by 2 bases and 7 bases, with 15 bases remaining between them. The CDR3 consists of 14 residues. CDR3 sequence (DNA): TGTGCCAGCAGTTACCAGGCCGAGGGGCGAGAGCAGTACTTC. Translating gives CASSYQAEGREQYF.

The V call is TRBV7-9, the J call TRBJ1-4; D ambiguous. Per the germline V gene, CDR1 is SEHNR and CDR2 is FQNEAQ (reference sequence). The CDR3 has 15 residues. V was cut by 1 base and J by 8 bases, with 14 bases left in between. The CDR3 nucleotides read TGTGCCAGCAGCTTAGAGGGCGGTAGGTGGGAAAAACTGTTTTTT. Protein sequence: CASSLEGGRWEKLFF.

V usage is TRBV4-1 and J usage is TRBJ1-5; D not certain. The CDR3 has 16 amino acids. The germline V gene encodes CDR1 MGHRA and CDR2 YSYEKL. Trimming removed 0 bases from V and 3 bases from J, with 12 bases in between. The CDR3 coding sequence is TGCGCCAGCAGCCAAGATATGATCGTCCCCAATCAGCCCCAGCATTTT. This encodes CASSQDMIVPNQPQHF.

The CDR3 bases are TGTGCCAGCAGTCCCCCCTGGGGCTACGAGCAGTACTTC. Residues: CASSPPWGYEQYF. The chain is built from TRBV28 and TRBJ2-7; D uncertain. V lost 5 bases, J lost 3 bases, and 11 bases lay in between. This CDR3 is built from 13 residues. Germline CDR1 MDHEN, CDR2 SYDVKM.

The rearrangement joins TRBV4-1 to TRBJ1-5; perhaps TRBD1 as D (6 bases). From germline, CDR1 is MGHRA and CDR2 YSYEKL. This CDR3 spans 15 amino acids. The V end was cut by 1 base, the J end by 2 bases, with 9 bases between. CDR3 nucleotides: TGCGCCAGCAGCCAAGGAGGGGGAGGCAATCAGCCCCAGCATTTT. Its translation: CASSQGGGGNQPQHF.

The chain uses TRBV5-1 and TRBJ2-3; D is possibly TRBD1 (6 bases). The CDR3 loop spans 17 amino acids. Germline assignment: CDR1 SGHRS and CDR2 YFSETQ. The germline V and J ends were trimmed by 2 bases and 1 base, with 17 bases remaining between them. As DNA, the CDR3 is TGCGCCAGCAGCTTAAGCCAAACAGGGTGGGGCACAGATACGCAGTATTTT. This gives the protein CASSLSQTGWGTDTQYF.

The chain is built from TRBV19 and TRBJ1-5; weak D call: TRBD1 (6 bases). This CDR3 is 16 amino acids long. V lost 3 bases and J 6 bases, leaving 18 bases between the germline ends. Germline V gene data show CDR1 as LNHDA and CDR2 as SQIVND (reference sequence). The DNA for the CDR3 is TGTGCCAGTAGTATTCCTCAGGGGTTCTTGGGTCAGCCCCAGCATTTT. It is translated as CASSIPQGFLGQPQHF. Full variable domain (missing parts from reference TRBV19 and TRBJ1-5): DGGITQSPKYLFRKEGQNVTLSCEQNLNHDAMYWYRQDPGQGLRLIYYSQIVNDFQKGDIAEGYSVSREKKESFPLTVTSAQKNPTAFYLCASSIPQGFLGQPQHFGDGTRLSIL.

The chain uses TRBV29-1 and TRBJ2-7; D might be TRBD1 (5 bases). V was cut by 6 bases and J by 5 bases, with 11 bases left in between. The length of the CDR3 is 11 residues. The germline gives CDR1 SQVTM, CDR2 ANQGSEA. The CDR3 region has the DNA TGCAGCGTCCGGACATTCAACGAGCAGTACTTC. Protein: CSVRTFNEQYF.

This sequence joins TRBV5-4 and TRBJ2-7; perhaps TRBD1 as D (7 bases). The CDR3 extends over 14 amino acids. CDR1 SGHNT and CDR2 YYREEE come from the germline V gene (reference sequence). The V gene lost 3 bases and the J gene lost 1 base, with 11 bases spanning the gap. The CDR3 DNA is TGTGCCAGCAGCTCGACAGGGACTTCCTACGAGCAGTACTTC. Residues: CASSSTGTSYEQYF.

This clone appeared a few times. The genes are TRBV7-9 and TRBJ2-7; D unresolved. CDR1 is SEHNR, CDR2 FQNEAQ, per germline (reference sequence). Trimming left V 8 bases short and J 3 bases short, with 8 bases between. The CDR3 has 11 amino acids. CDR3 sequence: CASGNLYEQYF. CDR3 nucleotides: TGTGCCAGCGGGAACCTCTACGAGCAGTACTTC.

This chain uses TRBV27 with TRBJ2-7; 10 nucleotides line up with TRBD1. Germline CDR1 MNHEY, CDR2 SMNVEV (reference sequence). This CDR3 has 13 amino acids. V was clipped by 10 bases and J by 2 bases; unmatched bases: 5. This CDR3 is CATGTGVPYEQYF. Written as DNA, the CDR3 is TGTGCCACCGGGACAGGGGTTCCCTACGAGCAGTACTTC.

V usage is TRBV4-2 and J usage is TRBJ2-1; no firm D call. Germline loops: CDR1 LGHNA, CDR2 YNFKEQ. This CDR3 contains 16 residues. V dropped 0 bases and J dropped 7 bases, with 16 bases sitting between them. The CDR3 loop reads CASSQESSDVTNEQFF. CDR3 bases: TGTGCCAGCAGCCAAGAATCCAGCGATGTGACGAATGAGCAGTTCTTC.

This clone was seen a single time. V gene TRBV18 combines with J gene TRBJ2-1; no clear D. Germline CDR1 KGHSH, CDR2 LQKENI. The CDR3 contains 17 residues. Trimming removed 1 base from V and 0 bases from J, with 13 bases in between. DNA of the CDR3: TGTGCCAGCTCACCACTTAGGGCGGCTAGCTCCTACAATGAGCAGTTCTTC. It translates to CASSPLRAASSYNEQFF.

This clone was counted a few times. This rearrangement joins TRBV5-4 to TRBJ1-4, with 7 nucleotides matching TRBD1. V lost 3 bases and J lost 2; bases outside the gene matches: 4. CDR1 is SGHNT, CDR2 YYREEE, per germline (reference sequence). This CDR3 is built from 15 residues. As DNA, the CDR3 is TGTGCCAGCAGCTCAACACAGGGGACTAATGAAAAACTGTTTTTT. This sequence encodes CASSSTQGTNEKLFF.

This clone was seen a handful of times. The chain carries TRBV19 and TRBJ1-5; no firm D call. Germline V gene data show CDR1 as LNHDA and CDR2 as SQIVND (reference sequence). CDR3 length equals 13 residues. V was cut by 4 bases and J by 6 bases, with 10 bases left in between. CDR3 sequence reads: CASSNPLSQPQHF. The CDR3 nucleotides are TGTGCCAGTAGTAACCCCTTAAGTCAGCCCCAGCATTTT.

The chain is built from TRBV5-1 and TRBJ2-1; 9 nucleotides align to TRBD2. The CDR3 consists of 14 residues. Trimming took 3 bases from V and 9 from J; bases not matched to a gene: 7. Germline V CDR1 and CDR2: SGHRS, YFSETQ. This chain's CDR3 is CASSSSGMSIEQFF. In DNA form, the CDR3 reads TGCGCCAGCAGCTCTAGCGGGATGTCCATTGAGCAGTTCTTC.

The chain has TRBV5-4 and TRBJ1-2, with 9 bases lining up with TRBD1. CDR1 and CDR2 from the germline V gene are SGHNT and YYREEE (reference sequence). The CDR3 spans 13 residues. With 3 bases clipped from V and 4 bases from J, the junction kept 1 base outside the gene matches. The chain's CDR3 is CASSWDRAYGYTF. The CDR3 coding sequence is TGTGCCAGCAGCTGGGACAGGGCCTATGGCTACACCTTC.

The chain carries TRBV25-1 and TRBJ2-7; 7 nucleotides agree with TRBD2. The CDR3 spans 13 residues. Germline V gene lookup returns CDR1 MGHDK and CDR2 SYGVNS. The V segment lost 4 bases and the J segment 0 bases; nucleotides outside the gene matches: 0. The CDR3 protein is CASSAGGSYEQYF. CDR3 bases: TGTGCCAGCAGTGCGGGAGGCTCCTACGAGCAGTACTTC.

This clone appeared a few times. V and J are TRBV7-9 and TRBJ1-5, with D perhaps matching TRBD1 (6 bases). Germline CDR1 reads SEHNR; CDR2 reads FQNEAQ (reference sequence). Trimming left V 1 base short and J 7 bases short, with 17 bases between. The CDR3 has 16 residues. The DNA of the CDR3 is TGTGCCAGCAGCTTAGGTGGCGGGGGCAGGGTCCAGCCCCAGCATTTT. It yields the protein CASSLGGGGRVQPQHF. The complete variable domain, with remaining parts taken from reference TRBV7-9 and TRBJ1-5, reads DTGVSQNPRHKITKRGQNVTFRCDPISEHNRLYWYRQTLGQGPEFLTYFQNEAQLEKSRLLSDRFSAERPKGSFSTLEIQRTEQGDSAMYLCASSLGGGGRVQPQHFGDGTRLSIL.

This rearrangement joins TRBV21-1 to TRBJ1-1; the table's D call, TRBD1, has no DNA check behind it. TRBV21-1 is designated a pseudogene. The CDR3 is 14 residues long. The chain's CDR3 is CASSKGAENTEAFF. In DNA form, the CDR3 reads TGTGCCAGCAGCAAAGGTGCAGAGAACACTGAAGCTTTCTTT.

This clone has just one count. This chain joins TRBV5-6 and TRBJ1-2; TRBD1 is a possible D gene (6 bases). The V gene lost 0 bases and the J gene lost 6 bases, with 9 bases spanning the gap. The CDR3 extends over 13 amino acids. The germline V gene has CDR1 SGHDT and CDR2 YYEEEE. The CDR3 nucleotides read TGTGCCAGCAGCTTGGTACCAGGGGATGGCTACACCTTC. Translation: CASSLVPGDGYTF.

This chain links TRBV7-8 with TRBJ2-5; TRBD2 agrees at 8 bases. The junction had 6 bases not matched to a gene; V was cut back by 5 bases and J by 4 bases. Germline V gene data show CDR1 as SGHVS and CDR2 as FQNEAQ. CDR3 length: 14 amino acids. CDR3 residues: CASSRRGAGETQYF. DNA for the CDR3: TGTGCCAGCAGCCGGCGGGGGGCGGGAGAGACCCAGTACTTC.

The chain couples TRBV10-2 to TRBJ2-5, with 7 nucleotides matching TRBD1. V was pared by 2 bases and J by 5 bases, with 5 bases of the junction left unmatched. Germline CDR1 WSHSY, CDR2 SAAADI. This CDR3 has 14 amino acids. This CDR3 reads CASSEPGGTETQYF. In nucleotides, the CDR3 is TGCGCCAGCAGTGAGCCAGGGGGTACTGAGACCCAGTACTTC.

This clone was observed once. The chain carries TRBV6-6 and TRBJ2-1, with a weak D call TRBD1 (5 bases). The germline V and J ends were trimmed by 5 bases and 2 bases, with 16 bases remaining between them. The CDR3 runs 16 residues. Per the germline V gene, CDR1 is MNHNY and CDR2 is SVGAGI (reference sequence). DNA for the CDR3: TGTGCCAGCAGTCGACTGAGTCAGGGCGCCTACAATGAGCAGTTCTTC. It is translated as CASSRLSQGAYNEQFF.

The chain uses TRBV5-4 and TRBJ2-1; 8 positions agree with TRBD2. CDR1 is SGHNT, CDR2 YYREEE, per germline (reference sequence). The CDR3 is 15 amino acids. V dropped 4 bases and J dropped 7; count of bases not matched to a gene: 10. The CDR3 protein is CASSPGLAIVNEQFF. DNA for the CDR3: TGTGCCAGCAGCCCCGGACTAGCCATAGTGAATGAGCAGTTCTTC.

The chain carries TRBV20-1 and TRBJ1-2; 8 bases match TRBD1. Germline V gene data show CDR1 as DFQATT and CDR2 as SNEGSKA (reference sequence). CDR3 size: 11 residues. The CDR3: CSGDRGYGYTF. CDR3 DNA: TGCAGCGGAGACAGGGGCTATGGCTACACCTTC.

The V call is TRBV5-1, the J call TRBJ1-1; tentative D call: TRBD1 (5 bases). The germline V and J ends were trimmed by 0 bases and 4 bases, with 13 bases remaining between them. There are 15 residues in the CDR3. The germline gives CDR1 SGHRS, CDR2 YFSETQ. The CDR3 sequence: CASSLGFGGGTEAFF. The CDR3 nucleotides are TGCGCCAGCAGCTTGGGGTTTGGTGGGGGCACTGAAGCTTTCTTT.

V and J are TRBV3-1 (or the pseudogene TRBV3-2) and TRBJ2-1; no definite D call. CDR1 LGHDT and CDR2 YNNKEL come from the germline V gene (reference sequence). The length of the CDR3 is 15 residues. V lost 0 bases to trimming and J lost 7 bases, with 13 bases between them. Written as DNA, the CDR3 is TGTGCCAGCAGCCAAGATGATCTGCACCCAAATGAGCAGTTCTTC. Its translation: CASSQDDLHPNEQFF.

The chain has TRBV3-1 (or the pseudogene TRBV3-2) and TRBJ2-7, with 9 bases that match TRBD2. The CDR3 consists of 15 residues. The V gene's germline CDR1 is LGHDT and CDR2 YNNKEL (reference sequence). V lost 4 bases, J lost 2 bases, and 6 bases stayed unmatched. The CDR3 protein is CASSPATSGPYEQYF. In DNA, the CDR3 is TGTGCCAGCAGCCCTGCGACTAGCGGCCCCTACGAGCAGTACTTC.

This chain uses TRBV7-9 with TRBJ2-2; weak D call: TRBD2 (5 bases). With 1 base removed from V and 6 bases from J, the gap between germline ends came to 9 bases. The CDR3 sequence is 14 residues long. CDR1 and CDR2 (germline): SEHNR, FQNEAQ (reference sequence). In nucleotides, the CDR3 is TGTGCCAGCAGCTTAGAATTGAGGGCCGGGGAGCTGTTTTTT. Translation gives CASSLELRAGELFF.